These 7 T cell receptor beta chains were sequenced from one sample in a study of CD8+ T cells in alopecia areata. Reverse transcription of extracted RNA yielded cDNA, which provided the sequencing template. This table comes from immunoSEQ multiplex PCR, and its TCRdb copy is limited to in-frame clones, with some not included. The data hold 35,000 to 45,000 clones, with roughly 89% observed a single time. Described treatment: oral pan-JAK inhibitor, 5-10 mg twice daily. Sequencing used CD8+ T cells sorted from blood, obtained at week 24, from a patient treated with tofacitinib. These receptors all come from a human donor with alopecia areata.

The V gene is TRBV18, the J gene TRBJ1-2; 8 bases align to TRBD1. There are 16 residues in the CDR3. With 3 bases clipped from V and 3 bases from J, the junction kept 9 bases outside the gene matches. Germline CDR1 KGHSH, CDR2 LQKENI. For the CDR3, the DNA is TGTGCCAGCTCACCGAACAACGGACAGGGACACTATGGCTACACCTTC. This encodes CASSPNNGQGHYGYTF.

V and J are TRBV2 and TRBJ2-7, with D possibly matching TRBD1 (6 bases). The CDR3 totals 14 residues. Germline V CDR1 and CDR2: SNHLY, FYNNEI. Trimming pared 6 bases from V and 4 bases from J, leaving 16 bases between. Here the CDR3 reads CASRPTGLPYEQYF. The DNA of the CDR3 is TGTGCCAGCAGGCCCACAGGGCTCCCATACGAGCAGTACTTC.

This rearrangement joins TRBV18 to TRBJ2-3; D might be TRBD1 or TRBD2, each matching 6 bases. The CDR3 is made up of 14 amino acids. The ends were cut back, 2 bases at V and 6 bases at J, with 12 bases in the middle. Germline CDR1 is KGHSH and CDR2 is LQKENI. The CDR3 nucleotides read TGTGCCAGCTCACCAAACGGGGGCGCTGATACGCAGTATTTT. It encodes CASSPNGGADTQYF.

V usage is TRBV19 and J usage is TRBJ2-3; D unclear. The CDR3 has 14 residues. CDR1 is LNHDA, CDR2 SQIVND, per germline (reference sequence). The germline V and J ends were trimmed by 3 bases and 2 bases, with 9 bases remaining between them. CDR3 residues: CASSIIGSTDTQYF. CDR3 sequence (DNA): TGTGCCAGTAGTATTATCGGGTCCACAGATACGCAGTATTTT.

This clone has just a few counts. CDR3 bases: TGTGCCAGCCCGACCGGGACTAGCTCTCCAGATACGCAGTATTTT. Translating it yields CASPTGTSSPDTQYF. This chain links TRBV7-9 with TRBJ2-3; TRBD2 matches at 9 bases. Germline V lookup: CDR1 SEHNR, CDR2 FQNEAQ (reference sequence). This CDR3 region has 15 residues. The J segment lost 4 bases and the V segment lost 8 bases, leaving 10 bases of the junction unmatched.

The gene calls are TRBV25-1 and TRBJ2-5, with a weak D call TRBD1 (5 bases). Trimming left V 0 bases short and J 2 bases short, with 13 bases between. The CDR3 consists of 16 residues. From germline, CDR1 is MGHDK and CDR2 SYGVNS. The CDR3 DNA is TGTGCCAGCAGTGAATATGACCCCGCAGGGCAAGAGACCCAGTACTTC. Protein sequence: CASSEYDPAGQETQYF.

The chain couples TRBV19 to TRBJ2-2, with D perhaps matching TRBD1 (5 bases). V dropped 5 bases and J dropped 0 bases, with 16 bases sitting between them. Per the germline V gene, CDR1 is LNHDA and CDR2 is SQIVND (reference sequence). CDR3 length: 17 amino acids. CDR3 protein: CASSEIQDLANTGELFF. DNA of the CDR3: TGTGCCAGTAGTGAGATACAGGACCTCGCGAACACCGGGGAGCTGTTTTTT.